Presented here are 20 T cell receptor beta chains from one specimen sequenced in a study of a mutant IDH1 vaccine in newly diagnosed glioma. The assay was immunoSEQ multiplex PCR, and TCRdb's table has in-frame clones only and misses some. The table includes 26,000 or so clones, 83% detected once. Time point denoted: week 35, safety follow-up. It was 300 ug of mutant IDH1 20-mer peptide that made up each vaccine dose, given with topical imiquimod. These receptors are not linked to any known antigen. The material sequenced was PBMCs, taken from a glioma patient whose treatment included an IDH1 peptide vaccine. These receptors all come from a man aged 25-40 years with glioma.

The chain recombines TRBV28 with TRBJ2-3; the D is unclear. CDR1 is MDHEN, CDR2 SYDVKM, per germline. This CDR3 region has 14 residues. V gave up 6 bases and J gave up 2 bases, with 12 bases separating them. CDR3 amino acids: CASSPPRVTDTQYF. The CDR3, as DNA: TGTGCCAGCAGCCCCCCTCGAGTCACAGATACGCAGTATTTT.

This rearrangement joins TRBV9 to TRBJ1-2; possibly TRBD1 for D (5 bases). From germline, CDR1 is SGDLS and CDR2 YYNGEE. The CDR3 spans 14 residues. Trimming shortened V by 0 bases and J by 2 bases, and 8 bases separated the two germline ends. DNA of the CDR3: TGTGCCAGCAGCGTAGGAGGGGCGAACTATGGCTACACCTTC. It is translated as CASSVGGANYGYTF.

The chain links TRBV5-4 to TRBJ2-7, with D tentatively TRBD1 (6 bases). Germline V gene sequence: CDR1 SGHNT, CDR2 YYREEE (reference sequence). Between the trimmed V and J ends, which lost 2 bases and 3 bases, there was a span of 9 bases. The length of the CDR3 is 13 residues. This CDR3 reads CASSFQGRYEQYF. Here the CDR3 DNA reads TGTGCCAGCAGCTTTCAGGGGCGCTACGAGCAGTACTTC.

This sequence joins TRBV5-6 and TRBJ2-3; 10 bases match TRBD2. V shed 0 bases and J 2 bases; nucleotides not matched to a gene: 3. Germline loops: CDR1 SGHDT, CDR2 YYEEEE. The CDR3 has 16 amino acids. The CDR3 DNA sequence: TGTGCCAGCAGCTTGGGAGCGGGGGGGTCCACAGATACGCAGTATTTT. It encodes CASSLGAGGSTDTQYF.

The gene calls are TRBV23-1 and TRBJ2-6; unclear D gene. TRBV23-1 is labeled an ORF, and its function is uncertain. V lost 2 bases and J lost 0, with 14 bases in between. The CDR3 covers 18 residues. CDR3 region: CASSQTRKGSSGANVLTF. The CDR3 DNA sequence: TGCGCCAGCAGTCAAACGCGGAAGGGATCCTCTGGGGCCAACGTCCTGACTTTC.

The chain carries TRBV4-3 and TRBJ1-2; TRBD1 is a possible D gene (5 bases). This CDR3 is built from 17 residues. Germline V gives CDR1 LGHNA, CDR2 YSLEER. The V end was cut by 0 bases, the J end by 4 bases, with 18 bases between. For the CDR3, the DNA is TGCGCCAGCAGCCAAGACCACGCGGGACGGTGGGTCTATGGCTACACCTTC. Its translation is CASSQDHAGRWVYGYTF.

The gene calls are TRBV10-3 and TRBJ1-4; D unclear. The ends were cut back, 6 bases at V and 8 bases at J, with 13 bases in the middle. Germline V gene lookup returns CDR1 ENHRY and CDR2 SYGVKD. The CDR3 has 13 residues. The CDR3 bases are TGTGCCATCAGGGCGGGATTCGTGGAAAAACTGTTTTTT. It codes for CAIRAGFVEKLFF.

The CDR3, as DNA: TGTGCCTGGAGCCTCTCTGGAAACACCATATATTTT. Translation gives CAWSLSGNTIYF. This chain links TRBV30 with TRBJ1-3; D unresolved. The V end was cut by 3 bases, the J end by 0 bases, with 3 bases between. Germline CDR1 and CDR2: GTSNPN and SVGIG (reference sequence). The length of the CDR3 is 12 residues.

By its share, this clone is medium-sized. In nucleotides, the CDR3 is TGTGCCAGCAGGGCGGGACAAACAAGTGGTCAGCCCCAGCATTTT. It encodes CASRAGQTSGQPQHF. The genes are TRBV2 and TRBJ1-5, with D possibly TRBD1 on 6 matching bases. The CDR3 covers 15 residues. V was cut by 6 bases and J by 6 bases, with 18 bases left in between. CDR1 and CDR2 (germline): SNHLY, FYNNEI.

The chain combines TRBV7-6 with TRBJ2-7; maybe TRBD2 (5 bases). The CDR3 consists of 15 residues. The ends were cut back, 0 bases at V and 4 bases at J, with 13 bases in the middle. From germline, CDR1 is SGHVS and CDR2 FNYEAQ. CDR3 DNA sequence: TGTGCCAGCAGCTTAGCGGATGGGCCGGGATACGAGCAGTACTTC. It translates to CASSLADGPGYEQYF.

The chain is built from TRBV4-2 and TRBJ2-7; D unclear. The CDR3 is 15 residues long. The V end lost 1 base, the J end lost 0 bases, and 10 bases lay between the germline ends. Germline CDR1 and CDR2: LGHNA and YNFKEQ. CDR3 nucleotides: TGTGCCAGCAGCCAAGTGCATAGCAGCTCCTACGAGCAGTACTTC. Its protein product is CASSQVHSSSYEQYF.

The chain joins TRBV5-4 to TRBJ2-7, with a tentative D call TRBD1 (5 bases). Trimming stripped 1 base from V and 5 bases from J, with 10 bases between. Germline CDR1 is SGHNT and CDR2 is YYREEE (reference sequence). The CDR3 covers 13 residues. DNA of the CDR3: TGTGCCAGCAGCTTGAACAGGCTCGACGAGCAGTACTTC. Translating gives CASSLNRLDEQYF.

This clone was detected only a few times. The J gene is TRBJ1-1, the V gene TRBV6-1; no reliable D call. Trimming left V 4 bases short and J 0 bases short, with 9 bases between. The V gene's germline CDR1 is MNHNS and CDR2 SASEGT. There are 14 residues in the CDR3. In nucleotides, the CDR3 is TGTGCCAGCAGTGTAGAACCGATGAACACTGAAGCTTTCTTT. It encodes CASSVEPMNTEAFF.

The rearrangement links TRBV7-9 to TRBJ1-1, with D uncertain. This CDR3 is 12 amino acids long. V was pared by 5 bases and J by 7 bases, with 11 bases between. Germline loops: CDR1 SEHNR, CDR2 FQNEAQ (reference sequence). CDR3 loop: CASSPVLHEAFF. DNA for the CDR3: TGTGCCAGCAGCCCCGTTTTGCATGAAGCTTTCTTT.

The chain combines TRBV7-9 with TRBJ1-2, with 7 bases identical to TRBD1. The CDR3 has 16 residues. V lost 7 bases, J lost 4 bases, and 15 bases stayed unmatched. CDR1 and CDR2 from the germline V gene are SEHNR and FQNEAQ (reference sequence). CDR3 sequence: CASILMEAGDSYGYTF. CDR3 nucleotide sequence: TGTGCCAGCATCCTCATGGAGGCAGGGGACAGCTATGGCTACACCTTC.

This clone was counted between two and nine times. The chain uses TRBV19 and TRBJ1-1; D uncertain. Per the germline V gene, CDR1 is LNHDA and CDR2 is SQIVND (reference sequence). The CDR3 loop spans 14 amino acids. V was trimmed by 6 bases and J by 6 bases, leaving 17 bases between them. The CDR3 DNA reads as TGTGCCAGTAGGGATGCAGCCCCTTACCCTGAAGCTTTCTTT. This gives the protein CASRDAAPYPEAFF.

The J gene is TRBJ2-7, the V gene TRBV5-1, with TRBD2 matching 14 bases. In germline, CDR1 is SGHRS, CDR2 YFSETQ. The CDR3 has 18 amino acids. Germline trimming cut 4 bases from V and 3 bases from J; bases unmatched to any gene: 12. The DNA for the CDR3 is TGCGCCAGCAGCCGATCCGGGACTAGCGGGAGCGGTGACTACGAGCAGTACTTC. Its protein product is CASSRSGTSGSGDYEQYF.

The chain links TRBV29-1 to TRBJ2-6; no clear D. Germline V gene lookup returns CDR1 SQVTM and CDR2 ANQGSEA. The CDR3 runs 15 residues. V was pared by 6 bases and J by 0 bases, with 12 bases between. The CDR3 loop reads CSVVTESSGANVLTF. In nucleotides, the CDR3 is TGCAGCGTCGTGACTGAATCCTCTGGGGCCAACGTCCTGACTTTC.

The chain uses TRBV15 and TRBJ2-2; no clear D gene. V was trimmed by 11 bases and J by 5 bases, leaving 9 bases between them. CDR1 is LNHNV, CDR2 YYDKDF, per germline (reference sequence). This CDR3 contains 11 residues. The CDR3 spells CAEDGTGELFF. The CDR3 DNA reads as TGTGCCGAGGACGGGACCGGGGAGCTGTTTTTT.

The CDR3 region has the DNA TGTGCCAGCAGCTTGCTTGCTGTAAGCTCCTACAATGAGCAGTTCTTC. It yields the protein CASSLLAVSSYNEQFF. V usage is TRBV5-4 and J usage is TRBJ2-1; D is unclear. V was shortened by 1 base and J by 0 bases, with 11 bases between the two germline ends. This CDR3 has 16 residues. Germline CDR1 is SGHNT and CDR2 is YYREEE (reference sequence).